One sample yielded the 22 T cell receptor beta chains listed below, sequenced in a study of T cells in Graves' hyperthyroidism and ophthalmopathy. From RNA transcripts, TCR beta CDR3 regions were amplified. TCR CDR3 regions were first amplified by RT-PCR with HTBI primers. Using its own MiXCR run on the multiplex PCR reads, TCRdb lists one record per CDR3 protein. Of 650,000 to 800,000 distinct CDR3 sequences detected, roughly 45% appear once; the ten largest clones hold less than 9%. Sequences were obtained from peripheral blood or thyroid tissue (not recorded which). The receptors derive from an adult man with Graves' disease, either hyperthyroidism or ophthalmopathy (not recorded which).

In this sample, this clonotype turned up many times. The genes are TRBV25-1 and TRBJ2-7; 9 bases agree with TRBD2. The CDR3 totals 15 residues. Trimming took 4 bases from V and 2 from J; bases not matched to a gene: 6. Germline-derived CDR1 and CDR2 are MGHDK and SYGVNS. The CDR3, as DNA: TGTGCCAGCAGTGCGTCTAGCGGGGCCGCCTACGAGCAGTACTTC. Encoded protein: CASSASSGAAYEQYF.

Only a few counts were recorded for this clonotype. The CDR3 bases are TGTGCCACCACGTTATCTAGCGGGAGGTCCCACGAGCAGTACTTC. Encoded protein: CATTLSSGRSHEQYF. The rearrangement links TRBV15 to TRBJ2-7; TRBD2 matches at 11 bases. The V gene's germline CDR1 is LNHNV and CDR2 YYDKDF (reference sequence). The CDR3 has 15 residues. The trim removed 7 bases at V and 5 bases at J, leaving 10 bases unmatched.

Details on this clonotype: A junction end diverges from the germline sequence, so it may reflect a read error. The rearrangement uses TRBV10-3 and TRBJ1-2, with 7 bases fitting TRBD1. Germline values: CDR1 ENHRY, CDR2 SYGVKD. CDR3 length equals 14 residues. CDR3: CAIGDREIGYGCTF. The DNA for the CDR3 is TGTGCCATCGGTGACAGGGAGATCGGCTATGGCTGCACCTTC.

The chain joins TRBV20-1 to TRBJ2-7; a weak D match, TRBD1 (6 bases). The germline V gene has CDR1 DFQATT and CDR2 SNEGSKA (reference sequence). The V end was cut by 6 bases, the J end by 5 bases, with 20 bases between. The CDR3 loop spans 14 amino acids. The CDR3 bases are TGCAGTGCACCGCGGACAGTTGGTACCGACGAGCAGTACTTC. Translation gives CSAPRTVGTDEQYF.

This clonotype was found many times. V and J are TRBV19 and TRBJ2-6; D not resolved. Germline CDR1 LNHDA, CDR2 SQIVND (reference sequence). The CDR3 totals 8 residues. The V end lost 9 bases, the J end lost 13 bases, and 4 bases lay between the germline ends. The CDR3 region has the DNA TGTGCCAGCTTTGTCCTGACTTTC. It codes for CASFVLTF.

The chain uses TRBV7-8 and TRBJ2-7; 10 bases line up with TRBD1. The V segment lost 5 bases and the J segment 2 bases; nucleotides outside the gene matches: 3. Germline V gene sequence: CDR1 SGHVS, CDR2 FQNEAQ. This CDR3 has 14 amino acids. CDR3 sequence (DNA): TGTGCCAGCAGCATGGGGACAGGGGCCTACGAGCAGTACTTC. The encoded protein is CASSMGTGAYEQYF.

The chain recombines TRBV12-3 or TRBV12-4 with TRBJ1-5, with D unresolved. V dropped 1 base and J dropped 5 bases, with 12 bases sitting between them. The CDR3 contains 15 residues. CDR3 coding DNA: TGTGCCAGCAGTTTAGGAGGGTCGGGGTATCAGCCCCAGCATTTT. Translating it yields CASSLGGSGYQPQHF.

The chain employs TRBV29-1 and TRBJ1-1; 8 bases agree with TRBD1. This CDR3 spans 13 amino acids. The V and J ends lost 4 bases and 8 bases, in that order; junction bases with no gene match: 9. Germline-derived CDR1 and CDR2 are SQVTM and ANQGSEA. In DNA, the CDR3 is TGCAGCGTTGGAGAACAGGGGGGCAAGGAAGCTTTCTTT. Translation: CSVGEQGGKEAFF.

This clonotype appeared many times. The J gene is TRBJ2-7, the V gene TRBV24-1; possibly TRBD1 for D (6 bases). V lost 5 bases and J lost 6, with 7 bases in between. Germline V gene sequence: CDR1 KGHDR, CDR2 SFDVKD. This CDR3 contains 11 residues. The CDR3 spells CATSGGGEQYF. The CDR3 DNA follows: TGTGCCACCAGTGGAGGGGGCGAGCAGTACTTC.

This clonotype showed up just once. A much larger clone differs by one base, so this may be a read error. V gene TRBV9 combines with J gene TRBJ2-5, with D tentatively TRBD1 (6 bases). Germline V lookup: CDR1 SGDLS, CDR2 YYNGEE. The CDR3 has 15 amino acids. Trimming took off 4 bases at V and 4 bases at J, with 17 bases between the two ends. The CDR3 spells CASSLRDNMGETQYF. The CDR3 coding sequence is TGTGCCAGCAGCCTTCGGGACAACATGGGAGAGACCCAGTACTTC.

J is TRBJ1-2 and V is TRBV19; TRBD1 is a possible D gene (6 bases). CDR1 LNHDA and CDR2 SQIVND come from the germline V gene (reference sequence). The CDR3 consists of 13 residues. The V end was cut by 6 bases, the J end by 8 bases, with 16 bases between. CDR3 in amino acids: CASSPTGDKGYTF. CDR3 bases: TGTGCCAGTAGCCCGACCGGGGACAAGGGCTACACCTTC.

Concerning this clonotype itself: This clone may be a read error of a much larger clone one base away. This sequence joins TRBV7-7 and TRBJ2-5; D is possibly TRBD1 or TRBD2 (6 bases each). Germline V lookup: CDR1 SSHAT, CDR2 FNYEAQ (reference sequence). The CDR3 loop spans 13 amino acids. The CDR3 DNA reads as TGTGCTAGCAGCACAGGGTTCGGGGGGACCCAGTACTTC. Translated: CASSTGFGGTQYF.

Many counts were recorded for this clonotype. This sequence joins TRBV7-9 and TRBJ1-1; D gene ambiguous. Trimming shortened V by 1 base and J by 8 bases, and 11 bases separated the two germline ends. Germline assignment: CDR1 SEHNR and CDR2 FQNEAQ (reference sequence). The CDR3 runs to 13 residues. The CDR3 loop is CASSLEAALEAFF. CDR3 DNA: TGTGCCAGCAGCTTAGAGGCAGCGCTAGAAGCTTTCTTT. The variable domain in full, completed from reference TRBV7-9 and TRBJ1-1, reads DTGVSQNPRHKITKRGQNVTFRCDPISEHNRLYWYRQTLGQGPEFLTYFQNEAQLEKSRLLSDRFSAERPKGSFSTLEIQRTEQGDSAMYLCASSLEAALEAFFGQGTRLTVV.

This clonotype appeared many times. V gene TRBV29-1 combines with J gene TRBJ1-1, with unresolved D. This CDR3 spans 12 amino acids. Trimming left V 7 bases short and J 5 bases short, with 14 bases between. Germline assignment: CDR1 SQVTM and CDR2 ANQGSEA. The DNA for the CDR3 is TGCAGCGGTGGGGAGCGCTGGACTGAAGCTTTCTTT. Translated: CSGGERWTEAFF.

Note on this clonotype: The CDR3 does not close with the conserved phenylalanine or tryptophan, likely indicating a read error. The V gene is TRBV11-3, the J gene TRBJ2-7, with 12 positions matching TRBD2. CDR3 length equals 20 residues. CDR1 and CDR2 (germline): SGHNT, YENEEA. V was pared by 3 bases and J by 4 bases, with 19 bases of the junction left unmatched. The CDR3 region is CASSFPETAVTSGGPYEQYL. CDR3 coding DNA: TGTGCCAGCAGCTTCCCTGAAACAGCCGTGACTAGCGGGGGCCCTTACGAGCAGTACCTC.

The sample holds one count of this clonotype. A read error may be the cause here, since a much bigger clone is one base away. In nucleotides, the CDR3 is TGTGCCAGCAGCCCCATCATCCAAGGGACCCAGTACTTC. Translated: CASSPIIQGTQYF. The chain links TRBV7-6 to TRBJ2-5, with D unresolved. Germline V gene data show CDR1 as SGHVS and CDR2 as FNYEAQ. The CDR3 loop spans 13 amino acids.

The V and J genes are TRBV29-1 and TRBJ2-5; 8 bases match TRBD1. Germline-derived CDR1 and CDR2 are SQVTM and ANQGSEA. The CDR3 sequence is 12 residues long. J lost 4 bases, V lost 4 bases, and 2 bases had no gene match. DNA for the CDR3: TGCAGCGTTGCCGGGACAGGAGAGACCCAGTACTTC. Amino acid sequence: CSVAGTGETQYF.

For the CDR3, the DNA is TGTGCCAGCAGTGGGACAGAGGCTCAGCCCCAGCATTTT. This sequence encodes CASSGTEAQPQHF. The rearrangement joins TRBV7-8 to TRBJ1-5; 7 positions match TRBD1. CDR1 SGHVS and CDR2 FQNEAQ come from the germline V gene. This CDR3 has 13 amino acids. Germline trimming cut 6 bases from V and 6 bases from J; bases unmatched to any gene: 5.

This clonotype was seen only a few times. V is TRBV7-3 and J is TRBJ2-7; 12 positions agree with TRBD2. Germline lookup yields CDR1 SGHTA and CDR2 FQGTGA. The CDR3 spans 15 residues. J was trimmed by 5 bases and V by 4 bases; bases with no gene match: 6. Here the CDR3 DNA reads TGTGCCAGCAGCTCCCTAGCGGGAGGGGATCACGAGCAGTACTTC. Its translation: CASSSLAGGDHEQYF.

Notes on this clonotype: One junction end disagrees with the germline gene, perhaps due to a read error. CDR3 DNA sequence: TGTGCCAGCAGTTTAGGGCAGGGCATGACCCAGTACTTC. This encodes CASSLGQGMTQYF. The genes are TRBV7-2 and TRBJ2-5; TRBD1 might be the D (5 bases). The length of the CDR3 is 13 residues. Germline lookup yields CDR1 SGHTA and CDR2 FQGNSA.

This clonotype was seen ten or more times. This rearrangement joins TRBV29-1 to TRBJ1-2; 9 nucleotides match TRBD1. The V gene end was trimmed by 5 bases and the J gene end by 4 bases; junction bases not matched to a gene: 8. This CDR3 has 14 residues. Germline V gene lookup returns CDR1 SQVTM and CDR2 ANQGSEA. CDR3 DNA sequence: TGCAGCGTTCTCCGGACAGGGGAGGGCTATGGCTACACCTTC. Translating gives CSVLRTGEGYGYTF.

This clonotype was detected a few times. This CDR3 is CASSLGPGGNYEQYF. CDR3 DNA sequence: TGTGCCAGCAGCTTAGGCCCGGGAGGAAACTACGAGCAGTACTTC. The chain employs TRBV7-8 and TRBJ2-7, with TRBD2 matching 7 bases. The ends lost 1 base at V and 3 bases at J; junction bases unmatched: 6. The CDR3 runs to 15 residues. In germline, CDR1 is SGHVS, CDR2 FQNEAQ.